This note documents a single T cell receptor beta chain sequence. The entry originates in a study of somatic mutations in cytotoxic T cells in rheumatoid arthritis. Here immunoSEQ multiplex PCR was the method, and the copy in TCRdb shows in-frame clones only, minus some. The table records about 8,200 clones, about 77% of them present only once. The CDR3 sequence is 16 residues long. V was clipped by 4 bases and J by 2 bases, with 14 bases between them. The germline CDR1 and CDR2 sequences are SGHVS and FQNEAQ. V is TRBV7-8 and J is TRBJ2-2, with D hard to call. The clonotype was recovered from an adult with rheumatoid arthritis. The sequenced material came from CD8+ T cells sorted from blood. CDR3 protein: CASSSPFAANTGELFF. CDR3 DNA sequence: TGTGCCAGCAGCTCCCCGTTTGCGGCCAACACCGGGGAGCTGTTTTTT.